One sample yielded the 26 T cell receptor beta chains listed below, sequenced in a study of blood T cell repertoires in COVID-19. The assay was immunoSEQ multiplex PCR, and TCRdb's table has in-frame clones only and misses some. The repertoire holds some 48,000 clones, with about 89% as singletons. What was sequenced was peripheral blood. The receptors stem from a human donor in a cohort sampled during active COVID-19.

This chain joins TRBV15 and TRBJ1-2; 9 nucleotides match TRBD1. Germline trimming cut 8 bases from V and 5 bases from J; bases unmatched to any gene: 3. Germline loops: CDR1 LNHNV, CDR2 YYDKDF (reference sequence). This CDR3 has 12 residues. The CDR3 here is CATGDRGYGYTF. Here the CDR3 DNA reads TGTGCCACCGGTGACAGGGGGTATGGCTACACCTTC.

The chain couples TRBV4-3 to TRBJ2-1; 8 bases fit TRBD2. The CDR3 has 13 residues. The germline CDR1 and CDR2 sequences are LGHNA and YSLEER. Trimming at V came to 4 bases and at J to 8 bases, leaving 4 bases not matched to a gene. The CDR3 loop reads CASSPGRGDEQFF. DNA for the CDR3: TGCGCCAGCAGCCCCGGGAGGGGAGATGAGCAGTTCTTC.

The chain combines TRBV6-5 with TRBJ1-1, with D possibly TRBD1 on 6 matching bases. CDR1 is MNHEY, CDR2 SVGAGI, per germline. V was pared by 0 bases and J by 3 bases, with 11 bases between. This CDR3 is 15 amino acids long. CDR3 coding DNA: TGTGCCAGCAGTTACTCGGGGACAATACACACTGAAGCTTTCTTT. Protein: CASSYSGTIHTEAFF.

This rearrangement joins TRBV2 to TRBJ2-5; 10 nucleotides agree with TRBD2. The V gene's germline CDR1 is SNHLY and CDR2 FYNNEI. V was pared by 5 bases and J by 5 bases, with 5 bases of the junction left unmatched. The CDR3 loop spans 14 amino acids. The CDR3 is CASSNLSGRETQYF. DNA of the CDR3: TGTGCCAGCAGTAACCTTAGCGGGAGGGAGACCCAGTACTTC.

As for this clone: This sample also contains other DNA sequences that code for the same CDR3. The rearrangement links TRBV19 to TRBJ2-7; the D gene is possibly TRBD1 (7 bases). V dropped 4 bases and J dropped 3 bases, with 13 bases sitting between them. The CDR3 is 14 residues long. CDR1 LNHDA and CDR2 SQIVND come from the germline V gene (reference sequence). CDR3 residues: CASSTRQGGYEQYF. CDR3 bases: TGTGCCAGTAGTACCCGACAGGGAGGCTACGAGCAGTACTTC.

This clone was detected once. The chain uses TRBV19 and TRBJ2-1; tentatively, D is TRBD1 (6 bases). From germline, CDR1 is LNHDA and CDR2 SQIVND (reference sequence). The CDR3 loop spans 15 amino acids. V dropped 4 bases and J dropped 13 bases, with 23 bases sitting between them. CDR3: CASSTMLNRANLQFF. CDR3 bases: TGTGCCAGTAGTACGATGCTAAACAGGGCGAACTTACAGTTCTTC.

The chain carries TRBV29-1 and TRBJ2-6; D remains ambiguous. This CDR3 has 15 residues. V was clipped by 4 bases and J by 0 bases, with 10 bases between them. Per germline, CDR1 SQVTM and CDR2 ANQGSEA. CDR3 loop: CSVGERDSGANVLTF. In DNA form, the CDR3 reads TGCAGCGTTGGAGAGAGAGACTCTGGGGCCAACGTCCTGACTTTC.

On this clone: A junction boundary mismatches the germline segment, possibly from a read error. The chain carries TRBV7-3 and TRBJ2-2; 7 nucleotides line up with TRBD2. The CDR3 extends over 15 amino acids. Germline V gives CDR1 SGHTA, CDR2 FQGTGA. CDR3 residues: CASSLTGGITGELFF. Here the CDR3 DNA reads TGTGCCAGCAGCCTAACGGGAGGAATCACCGGGGAGCTGTTTTTT.

As DNA, the CDR3 is TGTGCCAGCAGCCCCCCAGGGATTCGAGAGACCCAGTACTTC. Amino acid sequence: CASSPPGIRETQYF. This sequence joins TRBV11-2 and TRBJ2-5, with a weak D call TRBD1 (5 bases). Trimming cost V 5 bases and J 4 bases, with 14 bases left between them. Germline V lookup: CDR1 SGHAT, CDR2 FQNNGV. CDR3 length equals 14 residues. Supplemented by reference TRBV11-2 and TRBJ2-5, the full variable domain reads EAGVAQSPRYKIIEKRQSVAFWCNPISGHATLYWYQQILGQGPKLLIQFQNNGVVDDSQLPKDRFSAERLKGVDSTLKIQPAKLEDSAVYLCASSPPGIRETQYFGPGTRLLVL.

This clone occurred a few times. Other nucleotide sequences in the sample specify the same CDR3. The chain uses TRBV27 and TRBJ2-7, with D perhaps matching TRBD1 (6 bases). The CDR3 is made up of 12 amino acids. Deletions cut 6 bases from V and 0 bases from J, with 6 bases between. From germline, CDR1 is MNHEY and CDR2 SMNVEV (reference sequence). The CDR3 DNA follows: TGTGCCAGCAGGGACAGCTCCTACGAGCAGTACTTC. This gives the protein CASRDSSYEQYF.

The V call is TRBV5-4, the J call TRBJ2-5; 8 bases align to TRBD2. Germline V gene lookup returns CDR1 SGHNT and CDR2 YYREEE (reference sequence). CDR3 length: 16 amino acids. After removal of 4 bases from V and 5 bases from J, the junction contained 13 bases not matched to a gene. CDR3 residues: CASSATPGLEAETQYF. The CDR3 DNA reads TGTGCCAGCAGCGCCACTCCGGGACTAGAGGCGGAGACCCAGTACTTC.

The V and J genes are TRBV5-1 and TRBJ2-7; tentatively, D is TRBD1 (6 bases). The CDR3 consists of 15 residues. The V and J ends lost 0 bases and 6 bases respectively, with 16 bases between them. CDR1 is SGHRS and CDR2 is YFSETQ in the germline V gene. The CDR3: CASSLGARGVTEQYF. As DNA, the CDR3 is TGCGCCAGCAGCTTGGGTGCCAGGGGAGTAACCGAGCAGTACTTC.

The chain joins TRBV27 to TRBJ1-2; 10 bases are shared with TRBD1. V shed 5 bases, J shed 7 bases, and the junction held 13 bases outside the gene matches. The CDR3 covers 16 residues. CDR1 is MNHEY and CDR2 is SMNVEV in the germline V gene (reference sequence). The CDR3: CASSRASGTGVTGYTF. CDR3 bases: TGTGCCAGCAGTAGAGCCTCCGGGACAGGGGTTACTGGCTACACCTTC.

The chain carries TRBV5-1 and TRBJ2-5; 9 bases match TRBD2. The CDR3 runs to 14 residues. In germline, CDR1 is SGHRS, CDR2 YFSETQ. V gave up 4 bases and J gave up 3 bases; unmatched junction bases: 4. The CDR3 DNA follows: TGCGCCAGCAGCCATGGACTAGCGAAAGAGACCCAGTACTTC. Translating gives CASSHGLAKETQYF.

This clone was picked up a small number of times. This chain links TRBV5-3 with TRBJ1-2, with D unclear. TRBV5-3 is an ORF, and what it does is uncertain. V was pared by 0 bases and J by 4 bases, with 4 bases between. This CDR3 contains 12 residues. CDR3 sequence reads: CARSLDGYGYTF. DNA for the CDR3: TGTGCCAGAAGCTTGGACGGCTATGGCTACACCTTC.

This clone was detected once. The chain is built from TRBV2 and TRBJ2-2; D may be TRBD1 (5 bases). Germline values: CDR1 SNHLY, CDR2 FYNNEI. The CDR3 sequence is 15 residues long. Deletions cut 2 bases from V and 4 bases from J, with 11 bases between. The CDR3 sequence is CASSESNRLTGELFF. CDR3 DNA: TGTGCCAGCAGTGAAAGTAACAGGCTCACCGGGGAGCTGTTTTTT.

The chain combines TRBV7-2 with TRBJ1-1, with 7 bases matching TRBD1. CDR1 and CDR2 from the germline V gene are SGHTA and FQGNSA. The ends lost 5 bases at V and 4 bases at J; junction bases unmatched: 4. This CDR3 is 13 amino acids long. CDR3 sequence: CASSTQGGTEAFF. CDR3 nucleotides: TGTGCCAGCAGCACCCAGGGGGGCACTGAAGCTTTCTTT.

This chain joins TRBV5-6 and TRBJ1-4, with D hard to call. The CDR3 loop spans 16 amino acids. CDR1 and CDR2 from the germline V gene are SGHDT and YYEEEE. Trimming cost V 4 bases and J 0 bases, with 13 bases left between them. The CDR3 is CASSPEWAATNEKLFF. The CDR3 coding sequence is TGTGCCAGCAGCCCCGAATGGGCCGCAACTAATGAAAAACTGTTTTTT.

The CDR3 here is CASSITAAGNEQFF. Written as DNA, the CDR3 is TGTGCCAGTAGTATCACTGCAGCGGGGAATGAGCAGTTCTTC. The chain employs TRBV19 and TRBJ2-1, with 7 bases that match TRBD2. This CDR3 contains 14 residues. Germline lookup yields CDR1 LNHDA and CDR2 SQIVND (reference sequence). Germline trimming cut 3 bases from V and 7 bases from J; bases unmatched to any gene: 6.

This clone has only one observation. The chain couples TRBV27 to TRBJ1-5; D is unresolved. V gave up 4 bases and J gave up 6 bases, with 13 bases separating them. This CDR3 comprises 14 residues. Germline values: CDR1 MNHEY, CDR2 SMNVEV (reference sequence). CDR3 sequence: CASSSRGSGQPQHF. The CDR3 nucleotides are TGTGCCAGCAGTTCGCGGGGTTCGGGTCAGCCCCAGCATTTT.

This chain connects TRBV7-2 to TRBJ2-1; 8 nucleotides agree with TRBD1. Germline CDR1 is SGHTA and CDR2 is FQGNSA. This CDR3 is 15 amino acids long. V dropped 3 bases and J dropped 6; count of bases not matched to a gene: 7. DNA of the CDR3: TGTGCCAGCAGCTTCCACAGGGGGAAAGGCAATGAGCAGTTCTTC. Protein: CASSFHRGKGNEQFF.

This chain connects TRBV11-2 to TRBJ2-7; no firm D call. This CDR3 contains 14 residues. The germline V gene has CDR1 SGHAT and CDR2 FQNNGV. Trimming shortened V by 1 base and J by 5 bases, and 12 bases separated the two germline ends. CDR3 in amino acids: CASSLVVRPHEQYF. Written as DNA, the CDR3 is TGTGCCAGCAGCTTAGTGGTCAGGCCCCACGAGCAGTACTTC. Full variable domain (rest looked up from reference TRBV11-2 and TRBJ2-7): EAGVAQSPRYKIIEKRQSVAFWCNPISGHATLYWYQQILGQGPKLLIQFQNNGVVDDSQLPKDRFSAERLKGVDSTLKIQPAKLEDSAVYLCASSLVVRPHEQYFGPGTRLTVT.

The rearrangement joins TRBV10-3 to TRBJ1-6; TRBD1 is a possible D gene (5 bases). The V end was cut by 5 bases, the J end by 6 bases, with 14 bases between. In germline, CDR1 is ENHRY, CDR2 SYGVKD. This CDR3 is built from 15 residues. The CDR3 DNA is TGTGCCATCAGTAAAGCAGACAGTTTTAATTCACCCCTCCACTTT. Its protein product is CAISKADSFNSPLHF.

The chain recombines TRBV21-1 with TRBJ1-1; no DNA check was done on the table's D call, TRBD1. TRBV21-1 is reported as a pseudogene. The CDR3 consists of 17 residues. The DNA for the CDR3 is TGTGCCAGCAGCTCGGTGGAGGGGGCGGGTAGGAACACTGAAGCTTTCTTT. This codes for CASSSVEGAGRNTEAFF.

The chain employs TRBV29-1 and TRBJ1-1; D might be TRBD1 (5 bases). Trimming removed 8 bases at V and 1 base at J, with 14 bases between. Germline values: CDR1 SQVTM, CDR2 ANQGSEA. The CDR3 is made up of 13 amino acids. The CDR3 sequence is CSTRRGGNTEAFF. The CDR3 DNA reads TGCAGCACTCGTCGGGGGGGGAACACTGAAGCTTTCTTT.

This chain links TRBV5-4 with TRBJ2-2; no reliable D call. The CDR3 loop spans 14 amino acids. V was cut by 4 bases and J by 6 bases, with 13 bases left in between. CDR1 SGHNT and CDR2 YYREEE come from the germline V gene (reference sequence). The CDR3 protein is CASSPGGVAGELFF. In DNA, the CDR3 is TGTGCCAGCAGCCCCGGCGGAGTCGCCGGGGAGCTGTTTTTT. Full variable domain (outside the CDR3, taken from reference TRBV5-4 and TRBJ2-2): ETGVTQSPTHLIKTRGQQVTLRCSSQSGHNTVSWYQQALGQGPQFIFQYYREEENGRGNFPPRFSGLQFPNYSSELNVNALELDDSALYLCASSPGGVAGELFFGEGSRLTVL.